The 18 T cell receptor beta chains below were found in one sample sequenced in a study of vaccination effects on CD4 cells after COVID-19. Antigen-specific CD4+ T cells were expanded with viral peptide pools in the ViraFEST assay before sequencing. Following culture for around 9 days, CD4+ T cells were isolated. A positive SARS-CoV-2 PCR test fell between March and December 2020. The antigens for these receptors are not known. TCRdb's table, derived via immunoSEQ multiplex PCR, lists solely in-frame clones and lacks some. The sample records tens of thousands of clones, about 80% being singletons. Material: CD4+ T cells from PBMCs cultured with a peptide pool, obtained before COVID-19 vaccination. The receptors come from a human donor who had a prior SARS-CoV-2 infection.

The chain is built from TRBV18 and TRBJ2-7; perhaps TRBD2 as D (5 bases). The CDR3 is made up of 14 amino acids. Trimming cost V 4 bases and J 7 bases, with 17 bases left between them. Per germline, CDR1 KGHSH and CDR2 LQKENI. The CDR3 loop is CASSLTWDSGEQYF. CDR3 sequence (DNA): TGTGCCAGCTCACTTACCTGGGATTCGGGAGAGCAGTACTTC. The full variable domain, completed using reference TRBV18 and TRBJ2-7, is NAGVMQNPRHLVRRRGQEARLRCSPMKGHSHVYWYRQLPEEGLKFMVYLQKENIIDESGMPKERFSAEFPKEGPSILRIQQVVRGDSAAYFCASSLTWDSGEQYFGPGTRLTVT.

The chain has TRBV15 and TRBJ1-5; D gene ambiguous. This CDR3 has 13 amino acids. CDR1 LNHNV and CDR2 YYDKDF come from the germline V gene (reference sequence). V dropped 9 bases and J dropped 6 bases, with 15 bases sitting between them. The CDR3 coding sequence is TGTGCCACTGCCGAGCGACTCTCTCAGCCCCAGCATTTT. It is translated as CATAERLSQPQHF.

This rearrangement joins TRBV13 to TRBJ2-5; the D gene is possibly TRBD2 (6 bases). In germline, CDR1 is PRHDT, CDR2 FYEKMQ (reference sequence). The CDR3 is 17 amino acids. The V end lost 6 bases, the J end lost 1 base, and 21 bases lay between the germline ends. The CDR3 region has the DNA TGTGCCAGCAGTCCCAAAAAGTTAGCGGCATTCCAAGAGACCCAGTACTTC. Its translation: CASSPKKLAAFQETQYF.

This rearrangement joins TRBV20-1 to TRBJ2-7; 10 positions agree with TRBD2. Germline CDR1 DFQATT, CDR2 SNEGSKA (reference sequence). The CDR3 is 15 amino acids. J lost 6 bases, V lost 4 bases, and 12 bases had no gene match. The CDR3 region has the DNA TGCAGTGCTAATGAGCGGGGGGGCCGTCCTCTCGAGCAGTACTTC. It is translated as CSANERGGRPLEQYF.

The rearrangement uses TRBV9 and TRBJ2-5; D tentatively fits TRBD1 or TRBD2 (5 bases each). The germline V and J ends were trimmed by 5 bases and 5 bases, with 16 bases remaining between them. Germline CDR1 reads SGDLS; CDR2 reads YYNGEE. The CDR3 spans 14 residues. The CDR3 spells CASSRGPTGETQYF. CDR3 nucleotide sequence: TGTGCCAGCAGTCGGGGACCCACGGGGGAGACCCAGTACTTC.

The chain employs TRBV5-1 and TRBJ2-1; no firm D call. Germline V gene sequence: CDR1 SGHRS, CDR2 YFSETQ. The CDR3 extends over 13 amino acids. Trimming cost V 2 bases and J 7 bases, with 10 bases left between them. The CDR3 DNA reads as TGCGCCAGCAGCTTCGCGGCGTGGAATGAGCAGTTCTTC. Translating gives CASSFAAWNEQFF.

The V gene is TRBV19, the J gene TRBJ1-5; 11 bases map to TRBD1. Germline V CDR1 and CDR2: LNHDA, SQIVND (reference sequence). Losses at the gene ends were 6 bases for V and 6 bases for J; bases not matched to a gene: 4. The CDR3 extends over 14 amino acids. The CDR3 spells CASRDRGLPQPQHF. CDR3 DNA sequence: TGTGCCAGTAGGGACAGGGGGCTTCCTCAGCCCCAGCATTTT.

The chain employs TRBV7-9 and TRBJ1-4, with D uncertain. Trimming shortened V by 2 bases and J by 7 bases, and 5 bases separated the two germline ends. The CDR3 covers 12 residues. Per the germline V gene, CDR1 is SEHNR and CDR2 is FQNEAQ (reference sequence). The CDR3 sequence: CASSLNFEKLFF. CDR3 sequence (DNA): TGTGCCAGCAGCTTAAATTTTGAAAAACTGTTTTTT.

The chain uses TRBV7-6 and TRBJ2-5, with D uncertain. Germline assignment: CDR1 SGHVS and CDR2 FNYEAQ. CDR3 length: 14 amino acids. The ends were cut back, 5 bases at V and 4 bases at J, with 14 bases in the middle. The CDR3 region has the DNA TGTGCCAGCAGCCCCCTCAGCGAAGGAGAGACCCAGTACTTC. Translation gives CASSPLSEGETQYF.

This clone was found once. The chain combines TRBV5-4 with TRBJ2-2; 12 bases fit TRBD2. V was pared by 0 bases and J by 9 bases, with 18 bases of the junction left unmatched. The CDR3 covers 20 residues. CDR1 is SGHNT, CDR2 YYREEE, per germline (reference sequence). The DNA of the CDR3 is TGTGCCAGCAGCTTGGGGACAATTACTAGCGGGGGGCCATCTTCGAGGGAGCTGTTTTTT. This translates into CASSLGTITSGGPSSRELFF.

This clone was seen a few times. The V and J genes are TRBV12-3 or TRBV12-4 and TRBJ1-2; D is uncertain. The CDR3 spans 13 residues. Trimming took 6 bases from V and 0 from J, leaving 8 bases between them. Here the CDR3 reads CASRPSANYGYTF. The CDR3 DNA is TGTGCCAGCAGGCCCTCAGCTAACTATGGCTACACCTTC.

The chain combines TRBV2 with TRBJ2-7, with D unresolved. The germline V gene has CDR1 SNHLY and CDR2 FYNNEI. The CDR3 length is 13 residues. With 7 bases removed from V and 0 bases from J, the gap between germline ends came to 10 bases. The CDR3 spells CASNSQSSYEQYF. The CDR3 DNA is TGTGCCAGCAACTCCCAGAGCTCCTACGAGCAGTACTTC.

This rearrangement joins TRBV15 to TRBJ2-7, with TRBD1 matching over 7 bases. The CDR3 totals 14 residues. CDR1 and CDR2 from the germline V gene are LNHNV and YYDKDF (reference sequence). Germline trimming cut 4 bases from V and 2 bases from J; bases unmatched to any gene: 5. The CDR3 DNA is TGTGCCACCAGCACTGGACAGGACACCTACGAGCAGTACTTC. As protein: CATSTGQDTYEQYF.

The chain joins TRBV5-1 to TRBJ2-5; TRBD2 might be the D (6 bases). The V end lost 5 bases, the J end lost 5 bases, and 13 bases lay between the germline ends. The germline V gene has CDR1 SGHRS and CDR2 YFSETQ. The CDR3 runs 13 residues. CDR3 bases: TGCGCCAGCAGTGGGAGGCAGGACGAGACCCAGTACTTC. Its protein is CASSGRQDETQYF.

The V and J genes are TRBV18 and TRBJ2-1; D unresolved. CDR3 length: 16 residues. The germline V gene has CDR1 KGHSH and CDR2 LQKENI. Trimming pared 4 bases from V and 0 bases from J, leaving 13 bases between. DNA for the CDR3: TGTGCCAGCTCACTCCCCCCTAGTTCCTCCTACAATGAGCAGTTCTTC. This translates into CASSLPPSSSYNEQFF.

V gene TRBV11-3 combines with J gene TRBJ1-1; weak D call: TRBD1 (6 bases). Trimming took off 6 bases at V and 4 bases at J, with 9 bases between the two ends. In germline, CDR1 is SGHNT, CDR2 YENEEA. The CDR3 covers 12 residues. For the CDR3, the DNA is TGTGCCAGCAGTAAGGGGGGCACTGAAGCTTTCTTT. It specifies CASSKGGTEAFF.

DNA for the CDR3: TGTGCCAGCAGCCTTCTCGGAGGGGGCACTGAAGCTTTCTTT. This translates into CASSLLGGGTEAFF. V usage is TRBV3-1 (or the pseudogene TRBV3-2) and J usage is TRBJ1-1, with D possibly TRBD1 on 6 matching bases. The CDR3 is made up of 14 amino acids. Per germline, CDR1 LGHDT and CDR2 YNNKEL (reference sequence). The V and J ends lost 4 bases and 4 bases respectively, with 13 bases between them.

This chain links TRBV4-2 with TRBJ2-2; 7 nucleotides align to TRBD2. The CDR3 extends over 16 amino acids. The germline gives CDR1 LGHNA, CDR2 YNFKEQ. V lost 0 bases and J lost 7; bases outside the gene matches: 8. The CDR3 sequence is CASSQDPGGRLGELFF. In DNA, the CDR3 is TGTGCCAGCAGCCAAGATCCGGGAGGCCGGCTCGGGGAGCTGTTTTTT.